This T cell receptor (beta chain) was identified in a study of cytomegalovirus exposure and HLA in healthy donors. On this clone itself: Its antigen remains unknown.

The germline gives CDR1 SGDLS, CDR2 YYNGEE. Between the trimmed V and J ends, which lost 3 bases and 5 bases, there was a span of 3 bases. The CDR3 loop spans 12 amino acids. Both 60 Vbeta primers and 13 Jbeta primers went into the PCR. The protocol was immunoSEQ multiplex PCR, while the TCRdb copy is restricted to in-frame clones and leaves out a portion. The sample contains under 150,000 clones, 75% to 85% of which appear only once. Findings and caveats of the study: Excluded were some V segments that proved indistinguishable, including TRBV6-2 and TRBV6-3. Later analysis associated a missense DCLRE1C variant with TCR beta V- and J-gene trimming. Through in vitro validation, three CMV-associated chains were shown to be specific for CMV antigens.

V is TRBV9 and J is TRBJ1-6; no clear D. The specimen was PBMCs. This receptor was identified in a woman in her 40s in good health and CMV-seropositive. The CDR3 loop reads CASSANNSPLHF. In DNA, the CDR3 is TGTGCCAGCAGCGCAAATAATTCACCCCTCCACTTT. Filled out from reference TRBV9 and TRBJ1-6, the complete variable domain reads DSGVTQTPKHLITATGQRVTLRCSPRSGDLSVYWYQQSLDQGLQFLIQYYNGEERAKGNILERFSAQQFPDLHSELNLSSLELGDSALYFCASSANNSPLHFGNGTRLTVT.